What follows are 24 T cell receptor beta chains derived from one specimen sequenced in a study of beta chain features in type 1 diabetes. Study-level results: For Type 1 diabetes patients, all four CD4+ subsets carried TCRB CDR3s that were moderately but significantly shorter.

Which antigens these TCRs recognize remains unknown. Every bit of the isolated RNA underwent reverse transcription, so sequencing read expressed TCRB transcripts. Method: immunoSEQ multiplex PCR; TCRdb's copy keeps in-frame clones and lacks some. The profile shows roughly 700,000 clones, about an eighth of them singletons. Source material: naive CD4+ T cells from blood. Source of these receptors: a man aged 18 to 35 with type 1 diabetes.

The CDR3 reads CASSWNTDTQYF. The CDR3 nucleotides are TGTGCCAGCAGCTGGAACACAGATACGCAGTATTTT. The V gene is TRBV5-4, the J gene TRBJ2-3; D uncertain. The germline V and J ends were trimmed by 3 bases and 2 bases, with 4 bases remaining between them. The CDR3 has 12 residues. From germline, CDR1 is SGHNT and CDR2 YYREEE (reference sequence). Complete variable domain (other parts from reference TRBV5-4 and TRBJ2-3): ETGVTQSPTHLIKTRGQQVTLRCSSQSGHNTVSWYQQALGQGPQFIFQYYREEENGRGNFPPRFSGLQFPNYSSELNVNALELDDSALYLCASSWNTDTQYFGPGTRLTVL.

Only a few counts were recorded for this clone. This chain joins TRBV7-9 and TRBJ2-1, with 10 nucleotides matching TRBD1. CDR3 length: 17 residues. After removal of 1 base from V and 6 bases from J, the junction contained 9 bases not matched to a gene. CDR1 and CDR2 from the germline V gene are SEHNR and FQNEAQ (reference sequence). The CDR3 region has the DNA TGTGCCAGCAGCTTAGGCGCCGACAGGGGGCGCTTCAATGAGCAGTTCTTC. It encodes CASSLGADRGRFNEQFF.

This clone showed up just a few times. The chain carries TRBV23-1 and TRBJ1-5; tentative D call: TRBD1 (5 bases). TRBV23-1 carries the ORF label, with uncertain function. The CDR3 length is 17 residues. V lost 0 bases to trimming and J lost 2 bases, with 14 bases between them. CDR3 region: CASSQSQGGFGNQPQHF. The CDR3 coding sequence is TGCGCCAGCAGTCAATCTCAGGGAGGCTTTGGCAATCAGCCCCAGCATTTT.

This clone was seen a handful of times. The rearrangement links TRBV9 to TRBJ2-2; TRBD1 agrees at 8 bases. Germline lookup yields CDR1 SGDLS and CDR2 YYNGEE. CDR3 length: 17 amino acids. The V segment lost 2 bases and the J segment 1 base; nucleotides outside the gene matches: 7. The CDR3 here is CASSVLGGQVNTGELFF. The CDR3 DNA reads as TGTGCCAGCAGCGTTTTAGGGGGACAGGTGAACACCGGGGAGCTGTTTTTT.

The J gene is TRBJ2-1, the V gene TRBV19, with no clear D. Germline V gene sequence: CDR1 LNHDA, CDR2 SQIVND (reference sequence). V lost 3 bases and J lost 2, with 8 bases in between. The CDR3 is made up of 14 amino acids. In DNA form, the CDR3 reads TGTGCCAGTAGTATGGGTGGGACCTACAATGAGCAGTTCTTC. Its protein is CASSMGGTYNEQFF. The full variable domain, in which reference TRBV19 and TRBJ2-1 provide the parts outside the CDR3, is DGGITQSPKYLFRKEGQNVTLSCEQNLNHDAMYWYRQDPGQGLRLIYYSQIVNDFQKGDIAEGYSVSREKKESFPLTVTSAQKNPTAFYLCASSMGGTYNEQFFGPGTRLTVL.

V is TRBV25-1 and J is TRBJ2-4; D might be TRBD2 (5 bases). The CDR3 is made up of 14 amino acids. Germline V gene lookup returns CDR1 MGHDK and CDR2 SYGVNS. Trimming stripped 4 bases from V and 3 bases from J, with 10 bases between. CDR3 sequence reads: CASSGGYVKNIQYF. The CDR3 nucleotides are TGTGCCAGCAGTGGAGGGTATGTCAAAAACATTCAGTACTTC.

The gene calls are TRBV18 and TRBJ2-3, with D uncertain. This CDR3 comprises 14 residues. Deletions cut 0 bases from V and 7 bases from J, with 11 bases between. CDR1 is KGHSH and CDR2 is LQKENI in the germline V gene. The CDR3 nucleotides read TGTGCCAGCTCACCACCAGGTCTGCCAAATACGCAGTATTTT. This gives the protein CASSPPGLPNTQYF.

The genes are TRBV10-3 and TRBJ1-2; no definite D call. V was cut by 0 bases and J by 7 bases, with 15 bases left in between. The CDR3 is 15 residues long. Germline V gives CDR1 ENHRY, CDR2 SYGVKD. For the CDR3, the DNA is TGTGCCATCAGTGAGTCTCCGGGGATGGGTGGTGGCTACACCTTC. Amino acid sequence: CAISESPGMGGGYTF.

This clone was seen a handful of times. The rearrangement joins TRBV5-1 to TRBJ1-4; maybe TRBD1 (5 bases). The CDR3 has 14 amino acids. Deletions cut 4 bases from V and 8 bases from J, with 15 bases between. CDR1 and CDR2 (germline): SGHRS, YFSETQ. The CDR3 coding sequence is TGCGCCAGCAGCCGCGGGACGGAAGGAGAAAAACTGTTTTTT. It yields the protein CASSRGTEGEKLFF.

V gene TRBV5-1 combines with J gene TRBJ1-2; weak D call: TRBD1 (5 bases). V was trimmed by 0 bases and J by 5 bases, leaving 14 bases between them. Looked up from germline, CDR1 is SGHRS and CDR2 is YFSETQ. This CDR3 is 15 amino acids long. The CDR3 here is CASSLVRVGDYGYTF. For the CDR3, the DNA is TGCGCCAGCAGCTTGGTTCGGGTAGGGGATTATGGCTACACCTTC.

In its sample, this clone was seen a few times. The chain employs TRBV29-1 and TRBJ2-1, with TRBD1 matching over 9 bases. The CDR3 length is 15 residues. CDR1 is SQVTM, CDR2 ANQGSEA, per germline. J lost 8 bases, V lost 3 bases, and 11 bases had no gene match. CDR3 nucleotides: TGCAGCGTTGAGGCGGTTGGGACAGGGTGGGATGAGCAGTTCTTC. Its translation: CSVEAVGTGWDEQFF.

This chain joins TRBV5-4 and TRBJ2-7; D gene uncertain. V was shortened by 1 base and J by 0 bases, with 14 bases between the two germline ends. This CDR3 comprises 16 residues. Germline V gene sequence: CDR1 SGHNT, CDR2 YYREEE (reference sequence). The DNA of the CDR3 is TGTGCCAGCAGCTTGCCCCAGGACCAAGCCTCCTACGAGCAGTACTTC. Protein: CASSLPQDQASYEQYF.

The chain recombines TRBV5-1 with TRBJ1-2; D is uncertain. The V gene's germline CDR1 is SGHRS and CDR2 YFSETQ. Trimming pared 0 bases from V and 4 bases from J, leaving 13 bases between. CDR3 length equals 15 residues. CDR3 nucleotides: TGCGCCAGCAGCTTGGCCGATGAGGGATCCTATGGCTACACCTTC. Translating gives CASSLADEGSYGYTF.

The V gene is TRBV30, the J gene TRBJ1-5, with D tentatively TRBD1 (5 bases). The CDR3 extends over 14 amino acids. Trimming took off 0 bases at V and 6 bases at J, with 12 bases between the two ends. Germline assignment: CDR1 GTSNPN and CDR2 SVGIG (reference sequence). For the CDR3, the DNA is TGTGCCTGGAGTGTGAATTCAGGGTTTCAGCCCCAGCATTTT. Translation gives CAWSVNSGFQPQHF.

The chain carries TRBV13 and TRBJ1-6; 7 bases are shared with TRBD1. Trimming cost V 5 bases and J 3 bases; bases outside gene matches: 10. The length of the CDR3 is 17 residues. Germline CDR1 PRHDT, CDR2 FYEKMQ (reference sequence). The CDR3 here is CASSLLGDSHYNSPLHF. CDR3 sequence (DNA): TGTGCCAGCAGCCTGTTGGGGGACAGCCACTATAATTCACCCCTCCACTTT.

The chain's CDR3 is CASSHGQEYNEQFF. CDR3 sequence (DNA): TGCGCCAGCAGCCACGGACAGGAGTACAATGAGCAGTTCTTC. The rearrangement joins TRBV5-1 to TRBJ2-1; TRBD1 agrees at 7 bases. The V and J ends lost 4 bases and 4 bases, in that order; junction bases with no gene match: 5. Germline V lookup: CDR1 SGHRS, CDR2 YFSETQ. The CDR3 consists of 14 residues.

This clone has more than one count but fewer than ten. The gene calls are TRBV19 and TRBJ1-2; 7 nucleotides agree with TRBD1. The length of the CDR3 is 14 residues. Germline lookup yields CDR1 LNHDA and CDR2 SQIVND (reference sequence). The V segment lost 7 bases and the J segment 3 bases; nucleotides outside the gene matches: 8. The CDR3 spells CASNLDREYYGYTF. CDR3 in DNA: TGTGCCAGTAACCTCGACAGGGAATACTATGGCTACACCTTC.

This clone was seen only a few times. V gene TRBV2 combines with J gene TRBJ1-6, with TRBD1 matching 12 bases. CDR3 size: 16 residues. CDR1 and CDR2 from the germline V gene are SNHLY and FYNNEI. V lost 4 bases and J lost 7; bases outside the gene matches: 5. CDR3: CASSGGQGAWNSPLHF. CDR3 nucleotide sequence: TGTGCCAGCAGTGGGGGACAGGGGGCCTGGAATTCACCCCTCCACTTT. Full variable domain (outside the CDR3, taken from reference TRBV2 and TRBJ1-6): EPEVTQTPSHQVTQMGQEVILRCVPISNHLYFYWYRQILGQKVEFLVSFYNNEISEKSEIFDDQFSVERPDGSNFTLKIRSTKLEDSAMYFCASSGGQGAWNSPLHFGNGTRLTVT.

The V call is TRBV7-2, the J call TRBJ1-4; a weak D match, TRBD1 (5 bases). CDR3 size: 15 residues. Germline V lookup: CDR1 SGHTA, CDR2 FQGNSA. V was clipped by 3 bases and J by 2 bases, with 10 bases between them. CDR3 region: CASSFSTATNEKLFF. DNA for the CDR3: TGTGCCAGCAGCTTCTCGACAGCCACTAATGAAAAACTGTTTTTT. The whole variable domain, remainder taken from reference TRBV7-2 and TRBJ1-4, is GAGVSQSPSNKVTEKGKDVELRCDPISGHTALYWYRQSLGQGLEFLIYFQGNSAPDKSGLPSDRFSAERTGGSVSTLTIQRTQQEDSAVYLCASSFSTATNEKLFFGSGTQLSVL.

This clone showed up just a few times. This rearrangement joins TRBV30 to TRBJ1-1; maybe TRBD1 (6 bases). Trimming left V 4 bases short and J 3 bases short, with 12 bases between. The CDR3 spans 13 residues. Germline CDR1 and CDR2: GTSNPN and SVGIG (reference sequence). This chain's CDR3 is CAWIRGWDTEAFF. CDR3 bases: TGTGCCTGGATAAGGGGGTGGGACACTGAAGCTTTCTTT.

This sequence joins TRBV15 and TRBJ2-5; D might be TRBD1 (6 bases). CDR3 length: 18 amino acids. Trimming removed 2 bases from V and 5 bases from J, with 24 bases in between. Germline V gives CDR1 LNHNV, CDR2 YYDKDF (reference sequence). CDR3 sequence reads: CATSRTLLQGFMEETQYF. DNA for the CDR3: TGTGCCACCAGCAGAACGTTACTTCAGGGGTTTATGGAGGAGACCCAGTACTTC.

The DNA for the CDR3 is TGCAGCGTGGGAGATAGGGGCTACACCTTC. This encodes CSVGDRGYTF. The chain has TRBV29-1 and TRBJ1-2; D gene ambiguous. Per germline, CDR1 SQVTM and CDR2 ANQGSEA. V lost 6 bases and J 8 bases, leaving 10 bases between the germline ends. CDR3 length: 10 residues.

This clone was detected a few times. V gene TRBV10-3 combines with J gene TRBJ2-5; D unclear. V was pared by 2 bases and J by 7 bases, with 11 bases between. The CDR3 runs 13 residues. CDR1 and CDR2 (germline): ENHRY, SYGVKD. CDR3 sequence: CAISEPPMGTQYF. The CDR3 nucleotides read TGTGCCATCAGTGAGCCCCCGATGGGGACCCAGTACTTC.

This clone was counted only a few times. V usage is TRBV5-4 and J usage is TRBJ1-2, with 10 bases lining up with TRBD1. The CDR3 contains 18 residues. V lost 4 bases and J lost 0; bases outside the gene matches: 12. The germline V gene encodes CDR1 SGHNT and CDR2 YYREEE (reference sequence). CDR3 sequence reads: CASSAPLGTGETNYGYTF. Written as DNA, the CDR3 is TGTGCCAGCAGCGCACCGTTAGGGACAGGGGAGACTAACTATGGCTACACCTTC. Supplemented by reference TRBV5-4 and TRBJ1-2, the full variable domain reads ETGVTQSPTHLIKTRGQQVTLRCSSQSGHNTVSWYQQALGQGPQFIFQYYREEENGRGNFPPRFSGLQFPNYSSELNVNALELDDSALYLCASSAPLGTGETNYGYTFGSGTRLTVV.